This entry features one TCR beta chain sequence. In the study's own analysis: Nucleated cell counts were estimated from reference gene primer amplification. The repertoire was sequenced with immunoSEQ multiplex PCR; TCRdb's copy has only in-frame clones and lacks some. V and J calls and clone size are as listed in that table; D and trimming were resolved from the DNA. Counted here are some 68,000 clones, 89% occurring once; the ten biggest clones make up roughly 8.2%. This sample was included in a study of blood T cell repertoires in COVID-19. Overall study context: Italy, Spain and the United States were the sources of the convalescent and acute COVID-19 samples. In each case, the material was cDNA or gDNA derived from T cells, B-cell-depleted T cells, or PBMCs.

V was pared by 0 bases and J by 12 bases, with 16 bases of the junction left unmatched. CDR1 is SGHRS and CDR2 is YFSETQ in the germline V gene. This CDR3 is built from 16 residues. The chain combines TRBV5-1 with TRBJ1-2; 8 positions match TRBD1. The clonotype was recovered from a man aged 45 to 65 with active COVID-19. The sequenced material came from peripheral blood. The DNA for the CDR3 is TGCGCCAGCAGCTTGGCAGGGGGCAGGCTTGGAACCGGCGACACCTTC. It encodes CASSLAGGRLGTGDTF.